This TCR beta chain was identified in a study of cytomegalovirus exposure and HLA in healthy donors. Vbeta (60) and Jbeta (13) primers were used in the PCR. Some clones are missing from TCRdb's copy, which holds only in-frame ones; the method was immunoSEQ multiplex PCR. The sample lists under 200,000 clones; 68% were seen once. The sequence came from a man in his forties or fifties in good health and CMV-seronegative. The specimen was PBMCs.

In DNA, the CDR3 is TGCGCCAGCAGCCGGACAGGGTCGGACGAGCAGTACTTC. Translated, it gives CASSRTGSDEQYF. V usage is TRBV5-1 and J usage is TRBJ2-5, with 8 bases lining up with TRBD1. Judging by the DNA end, TRBJ2-7 fits better; the J call may be wrong. The CDR3 has 13 residues. CDR1 and CDR2 (germline): SGHRS, YFSETQ.